This TCR beta chain is drawn from a study of cytotoxic CD8 clonotypes in ibrutinib-treated CLL. Only in-frame clones appear in the TCRdb table, and some are missing; sequencing was by immunoSEQ multiplex PCR. Of approximately 46,000 clones in the sample, about 72% were seen once. With 2 bases removed from V and 6 bases from J, the gap between germline ends came to 14 bases. The CDR3 contains 15 residues. Germline V CDR1 and CDR2: MRHNA, SNTAGT. This chain connects TRBV6-4 to TRBJ2-1; either TRBD1 or TRBD2 may fit D (6 bases each). The TCR was taken from a human donor with chronic lymphocytic leukemia. Sequencing used PBMCs, obtained after 12 months of ibrutinib treatment. The CDR3 protein is CASSDLEGGSNEQFF. The CDR3 DNA reads TGTGCCAGCAGTGACCTCGAGGGGGGCTCCAATGAGCAGTTCTTC.